The present TCR beta chain was sequenced within a study of early T cells in non-severe SARS-CoV-2 infection. Across the study: The chains were unpaired, and the sequenced material was bulk RNA from unsorted whole blood. General study results and limits: VDJdb matching favored anti-spike CD8 responses, missing private and CD4 specificities.

A few counts support this clonotype. No antigen is known for it. The protocol attached unique molecular identifiers to individual cDNA molecules. TCRdb analysed the 5' RACE reads with MiXCR anew, one entry per CDR3 protein. This sample has 35,000 to 45,000 distinct CDR3 sequences, with approximately 6% found just once. The CDR3 loop spans 14 amino acids. Trimming took 4 bases from V and 12 from J, leaving 16 bases between them. CDR1 MNHNY and CDR2 SVGAGI come from the germline V gene (reference sequence). The sequence was collected from an adult who was a healthcare worker with PCR-confirmed SARS-CoV-2 infection or an uninfected control (not recorded which). This chain connects TRBV6-6 to TRBJ1-6; maybe TRBD1 (5 bases). The sample comprised whole blood. CDR3: CASSFSQERGPLHF. The CDR3 DNA reads TGTGCCAGCAGTTTCTCACAGGAAAGGGGACCCCTCCACTTT.